The 20 T cell receptor beta chains listed next were all sequenced from one sample in a study of glioma-infiltrating T cells. Using RNA template, CDR3s of TCR alpha and beta were amplified with iRepertoire arm-PCR. MiXCR was run by TCRdb on the multiplex PCR reads, yielding one entry per CDR3 protein. The sample lists some 18,000 distinct CDR3 sequences, roughly 60% occurring once. Sequencing was carried out using glioma tissue, nonneoplastic brain tissue, or PBMCs (not recorded which). These receptors were collected from a human donor with low-grade glioma or glioblastoma, undergoing nonglioma brain surgery, or in good health (not recorded which).

The chain uses TRBV20-1 and TRBJ1-1; D is perhaps TRBD1 (5 bases). Trimming stripped 0 bases from V and 10 bases from J, with 12 bases between. The CDR3 spans 12 residues. Germline CDR1 DFQATT, CDR2 SNEGSKA (reference sequence). CDR3 DNA sequence: TGCAGTGCTAGAGATCGGGGTAGGGGAGCTTTCTTT. It is translated as CSARDRGRGAFF.

V is TRBV5-4 and J is TRBJ1-2, with 11 positions matching TRBD1. The CDR3 loop spans 16 amino acids. Germline-derived CDR1 and CDR2 are SGHNT and YYREEE (reference sequence). V gave up 2 bases and J gave up 3 bases; unmatched junction bases: 6. The CDR3 DNA follows: TGTGCCAGCAGCTTCCCCGGGACAGGGGGGGACTATGGCTACACCTTC. This translates into CASSFPGTGGDYGYTF.

This clonotype came up a few times. The chain couples TRBV4-2 to TRBJ2-2; 11 bases line up with TRBD2. Germline lookup yields CDR1 LGHNA and CDR2 YNFKEQ. CDR3 length: 18 amino acids. The V gene end was trimmed by 0 bases and the J gene end by 7 bases; junction bases not matched to a gene: 10. For the CDR3, the DNA is TGTGCCAGCAGCCAAGAAGACCCTAGCGGGGGGCGGTTCGGGGAGCTGTTTTTT. This codes for CASSQEDPSGGRFGELFF.

The V and J genes are TRBV10-1 and TRBJ2-7, with 11 bases aligning to TRBD2. With 5 bases clipped from V and 7 bases from J, the junction kept 13 bases outside the gene matches. This CDR3 region has 16 residues. Per germline, CDR1 WNHNN and CDR2 SYGVQD (reference sequence). The CDR3 spells CASSLSGTSGSNEQYF. DNA for the CDR3: TGCGCCAGCAGTCTATCCGGGACTAGCGGATCAAATGAGCAGTACTTC.

The chain uses TRBV20-1 and TRBJ1-1; D gene uncertain. Trimming removed 5 bases from V and 2 bases from J, with 12 bases in between. The CDR3 runs 13 residues. Germline V gives CDR1 DFQATT, CDR2 SNEGSKA (reference sequence). The CDR3 DNA sequence: TGCAGTGCTTGCCGAGACACCAACACTGAAGCTTTCTTT. It is translated as CSACRDTNTEAFF.

The V call is TRBV27, the J call TRBJ2-1, with D perhaps matching TRBD2 (6 bases). V lost 6 bases to trimming and J lost 4 bases, with 10 bases between them. The CDR3 has 13 amino acids. CDR1 and CDR2 (germline): MNHEY, SMNVEV (reference sequence). CDR3 DNA sequence: TGTGCCAGCAGAAGGGACTCGTACAATGAGCAGTTCTTC. Protein: CASRRDSYNEQFF.

With regard to this clonotype: One end of the junction does not line up with germline, which may come from a read error. The gene calls are TRBV20-1 and TRBJ1-1; D ambiguous. From germline, CDR1 is DFQATT and CDR2 SNEGSKA (reference sequence). The CDR3 has 16 residues. CDR3 sequence (DNA): TGCAGTGCTAGATCTCCCACCGGGCCGGGGAACAATGAAGCTTTCTTT. This gives the protein CSARSPTGPGNNEAFF.

V and J are TRBV7-6 and TRBJ2-5; the D is unclear. CDR3 length: 15 amino acids. Per germline, CDR1 SGHVS and CDR2 FNYEAQ. Between the trimmed V and J ends, which lost 1 base and 3 bases, there was a span of 12 bases. The CDR3 sequence is CASSLGLLEKETQYF. Here the CDR3 DNA reads TGTGCCAGCAGCTTAGGATTGTTGGAAAAAGAGACCCAGTACTTC.

The chain is built from TRBV20-1 and TRBJ1-5, with 11 nucleotides matching TRBD1. From germline, CDR1 is DFQATT and CDR2 SNEGSKA (reference sequence). The CDR3 extends over 14 amino acids. The V gene end was trimmed by 6 bases and the J gene end by 4 bases; junction bases not matched to a gene: 5. Here the CDR3 reads CSAEGQGVNQPQHF. The CDR3 region has the DNA TGCAGTGCCGAGGGACAGGGGGTGAATCAGCCCCAGCATTTT.

The chain recombines TRBV20-1 with TRBJ1-1, with D unresolved. V was shortened by 6 bases and J by 8 bases, with 19 bases between the two germline ends. This CDR3 is 13 amino acids long. CDR1 DFQATT and CDR2 SNEGSKA come from the germline V gene (reference sequence). The chain's CDR3 is CSAIRVVDLEAFF. CDR3 nucleotide sequence: TGCAGTGCAATAAGGGTGGTGGATCTGGAAGCTTTCTTT.

This chain joins TRBV6-2 or TRBV6-3 and TRBJ1-1; a possible D gene is TRBD1 (6 bases). CDR1 is MNHEY, CDR2 SVGEGT, per germline. CDR3 size: 15 residues. With 3 bases removed from V and 4 bases from J, the gap between germline ends came to 15 bases. The CDR3 DNA follows: TGTGCCAGCAGTTATGAGACCCCCAGGGGCACTGAAGCTTTCTTT. Amino acids: CASSYETPRGTEAFF.

This clonotype has ten or more counts. The chain links TRBV9 to TRBJ1-1; 10 nucleotides line up with TRBD1. Trimming cost V 1 base and J 0 bases; bases outside gene matches: 6. This CDR3 spans 17 amino acids. CDR1 and CDR2 from the germline V gene are SGDLS and YYNGEE. CDR3 coding DNA: TGTGCCAGCAGCGTATCAACGGGACAGGGGCTGAACACTGAAGCTTTCTTT. It specifies CASSVSTGQGLNTEAFF.

This clonotype was seen many times. The chain carries TRBV4-1 and TRBJ2-7; D might be TRBD1 or TRBD2, each matching 5 bases. Deletions cut 4 bases from V and 2 bases from J, with 9 bases between. This CDR3 spans 13 amino acids. The germline CDR1 and CDR2 sequences are MGHRA and YSYEKL. The CDR3 DNA reads TGCGCCAGCAGCCGGTTGGGACCCTACGAGCAGTACTTC. This gives the protein CASSRLGPYEQYF.

The rearrangement uses TRBV28 and TRBJ2-1; the D call may be TRBD1 or TRBD2 (5 bases each). Germline assignment: CDR1 MDHEN and CDR2 SYDVKM. The CDR3 totals 13 residues. Trimming removed 6 bases from V and 9 bases from J, with 15 bases in between. The CDR3 loop is CASRTTIRGEQFF. CDR3 in DNA: TGTGCCAGCAGGACGACTATTAGGGGTGAGCAGTTCTTC.

V is TRBV20-1 and J is TRBJ1-5; D not resolved. The CDR3 spans 13 residues. V gave up 0 bases and J gave up 6 bases, with 9 bases separating them. Germline V lookup: CDR1 DFQATT, CDR2 SNEGSKA (reference sequence). The chain's CDR3 is CSARDHRPQPQHF. CDR3 sequence (DNA): TGCAGTGCTAGAGATCATAGGCCTCAGCCCCAGCATTTT.

This chain links TRBV7-9 with TRBJ1-1; D remains unclear. The V gene's germline CDR1 is SEHNR and CDR2 FQNEAQ (reference sequence). With 8 bases removed from V and 1 base from J, the gap between germline ends came to 11 bases. The CDR3 totals 13 residues. The CDR3 coding sequence is TGTGCCAGCTCCGGACGGCGGAACACTGAAGCTTTCTTT. Translation: CASSGRRNTEAFF.

The chain couples TRBV6-2 or TRBV6-3 to TRBJ1-1, with D unclear. The V end was cut by 2 bases, the J end by 3 bases, with 7 bases between. Germline assignment: CDR1 MNHEY and CDR2 SVGEGT. The CDR3 extends over 13 amino acids. The CDR3 protein is CASSYTRDTEAFF. The CDR3 DNA follows: TGTGCCAGCAGTTACACAAGGGACACTGAAGCTTTCTTT.

A note on this clonotype: At one end, the junction sequence differs from germline, possibly due to a read error. The chain carries TRBV27 and TRBJ1-2; unclear D gene. Germline V gene data show CDR1 as MNHEY and CDR2 as SMNVEV (reference sequence). This CDR3 comprises 14 residues. CDR3 region: CASSLSDPNYGYTF. CDR3 DNA sequence: TGTGCTAGCAGTTTATCCGACCCAAACTATGGCTACACCTTC.

The chain recombines TRBV28 with TRBJ1-1; the D is unclear. V was pared by 3 bases and J by 1 base, with 12 bases between. Germline loops: CDR1 MDHEN, CDR2 SYDVKM. The CDR3 covers 15 residues. Here the CDR3 reads CASSFIDITNTEAFF. The DNA for the CDR3 is TGTGCCAGCAGTTTTATCGACATTACGAACACTGAAGCTTTCTTT.

The V call is TRBV11-1, the J call TRBJ2-3; 7 positions agree with TRBD1. From germline, CDR1 is SGHAT and CDR2 FQDESV (reference sequence). Trimming took 5 bases from V and 2 from J; bases not matched to a gene: 10. The CDR3 sequence is 16 residues long. This chain's CDR3 is CASSRDRVLVTDTQYF. The CDR3 bases are TGTGCCAGCAGCCGTGACAGGGTCCTGGTCACAGATACGCAGTATTTT.